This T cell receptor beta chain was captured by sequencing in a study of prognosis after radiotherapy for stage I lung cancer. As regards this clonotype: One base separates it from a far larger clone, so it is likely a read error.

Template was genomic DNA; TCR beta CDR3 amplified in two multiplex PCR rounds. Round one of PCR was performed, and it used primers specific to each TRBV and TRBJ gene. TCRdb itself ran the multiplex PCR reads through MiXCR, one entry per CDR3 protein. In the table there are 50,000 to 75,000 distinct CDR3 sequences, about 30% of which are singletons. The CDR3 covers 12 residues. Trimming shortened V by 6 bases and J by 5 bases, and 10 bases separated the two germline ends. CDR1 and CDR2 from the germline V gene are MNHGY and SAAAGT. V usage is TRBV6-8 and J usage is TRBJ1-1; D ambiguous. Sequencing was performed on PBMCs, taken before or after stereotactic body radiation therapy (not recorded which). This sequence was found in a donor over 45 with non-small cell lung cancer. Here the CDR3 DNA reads TGTGCCAGCAGGTTAAGTAAAACTGAAGCTTTCTTT. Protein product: CASRLSKTEAFF.